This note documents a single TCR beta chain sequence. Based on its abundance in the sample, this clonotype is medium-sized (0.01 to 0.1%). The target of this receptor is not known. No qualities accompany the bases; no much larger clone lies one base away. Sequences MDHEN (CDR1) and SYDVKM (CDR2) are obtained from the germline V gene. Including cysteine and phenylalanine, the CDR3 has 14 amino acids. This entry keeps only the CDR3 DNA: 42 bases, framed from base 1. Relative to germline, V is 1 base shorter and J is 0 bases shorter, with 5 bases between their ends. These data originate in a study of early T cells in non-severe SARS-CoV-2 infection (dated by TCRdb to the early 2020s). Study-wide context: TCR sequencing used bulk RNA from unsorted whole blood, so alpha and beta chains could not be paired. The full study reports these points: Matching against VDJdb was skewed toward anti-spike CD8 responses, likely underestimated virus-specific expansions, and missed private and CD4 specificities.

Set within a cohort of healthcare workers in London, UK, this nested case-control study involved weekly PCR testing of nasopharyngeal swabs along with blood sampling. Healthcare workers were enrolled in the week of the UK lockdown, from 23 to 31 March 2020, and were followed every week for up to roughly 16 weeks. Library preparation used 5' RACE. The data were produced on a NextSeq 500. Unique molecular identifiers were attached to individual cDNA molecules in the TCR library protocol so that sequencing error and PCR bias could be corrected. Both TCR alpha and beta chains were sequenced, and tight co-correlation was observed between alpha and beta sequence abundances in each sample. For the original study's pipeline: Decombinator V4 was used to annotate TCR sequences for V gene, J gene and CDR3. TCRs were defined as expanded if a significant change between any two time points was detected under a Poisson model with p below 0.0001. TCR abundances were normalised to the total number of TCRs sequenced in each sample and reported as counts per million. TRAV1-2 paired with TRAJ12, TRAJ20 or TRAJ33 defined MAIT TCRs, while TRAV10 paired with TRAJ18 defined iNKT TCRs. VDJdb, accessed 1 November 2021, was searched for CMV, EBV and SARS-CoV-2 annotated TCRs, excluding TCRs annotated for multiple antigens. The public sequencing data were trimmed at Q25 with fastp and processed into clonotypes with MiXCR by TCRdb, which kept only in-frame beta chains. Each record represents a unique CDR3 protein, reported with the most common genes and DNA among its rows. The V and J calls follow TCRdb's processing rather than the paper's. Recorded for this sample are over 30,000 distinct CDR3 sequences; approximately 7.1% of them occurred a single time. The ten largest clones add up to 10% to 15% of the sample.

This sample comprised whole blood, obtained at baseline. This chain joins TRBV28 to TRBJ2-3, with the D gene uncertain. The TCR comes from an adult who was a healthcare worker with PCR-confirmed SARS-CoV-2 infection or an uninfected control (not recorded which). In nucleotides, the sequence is TGTGCCAGCAGTTTATCGGCCAGCACAGATACGCAGTATTTT. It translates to CASSLSASTDTQYF.